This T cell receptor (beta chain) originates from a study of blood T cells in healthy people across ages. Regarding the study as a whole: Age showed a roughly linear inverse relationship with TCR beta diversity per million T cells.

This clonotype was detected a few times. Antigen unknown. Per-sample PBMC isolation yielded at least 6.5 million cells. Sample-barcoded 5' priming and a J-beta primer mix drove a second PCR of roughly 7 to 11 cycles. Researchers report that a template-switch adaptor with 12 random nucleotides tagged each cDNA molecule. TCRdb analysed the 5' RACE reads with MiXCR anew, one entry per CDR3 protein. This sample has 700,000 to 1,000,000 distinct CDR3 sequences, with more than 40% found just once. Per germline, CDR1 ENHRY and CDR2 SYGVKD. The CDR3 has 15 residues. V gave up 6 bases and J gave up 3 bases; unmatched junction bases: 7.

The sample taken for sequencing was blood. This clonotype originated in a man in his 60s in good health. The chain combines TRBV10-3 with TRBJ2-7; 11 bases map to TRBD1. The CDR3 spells CAIRTGQGANYEQYF. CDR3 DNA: TGTGCCATCAGAACAGGACAGGGGGCGAACTACGAGCAGTACTTC.